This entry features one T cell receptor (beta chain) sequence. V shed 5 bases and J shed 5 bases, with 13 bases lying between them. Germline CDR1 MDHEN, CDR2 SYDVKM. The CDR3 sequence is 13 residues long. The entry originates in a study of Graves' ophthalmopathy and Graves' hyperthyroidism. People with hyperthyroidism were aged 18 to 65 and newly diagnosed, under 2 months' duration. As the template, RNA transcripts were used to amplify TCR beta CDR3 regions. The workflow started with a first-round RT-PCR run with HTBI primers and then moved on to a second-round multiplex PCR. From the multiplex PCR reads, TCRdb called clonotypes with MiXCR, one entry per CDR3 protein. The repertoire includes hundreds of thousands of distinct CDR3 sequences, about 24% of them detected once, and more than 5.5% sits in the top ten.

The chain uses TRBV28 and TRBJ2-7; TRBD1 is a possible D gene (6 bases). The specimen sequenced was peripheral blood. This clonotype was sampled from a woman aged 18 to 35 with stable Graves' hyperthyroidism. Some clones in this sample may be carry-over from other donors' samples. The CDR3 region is CASSLQGNNEQYF. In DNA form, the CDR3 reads TGTGCCAGCAGTCTACAGGGAAACAACGAGCAGTACTTC.